Given below is one T cell receptor (beta chain) in context. Its target is unknown. The data belong to a study of shared clonotypes between healthy human individuals. Study conclusions and caveats: The authors expected sequencing depth to affect clonotype sharing among donors.

Healthy HIV-negative adults without recent acute infections or vaccinations served as donors. Among the donors, all were Caucasian adults who lived in Nashville, Tennessee. CDR1 is SGHTA, CDR2 FQGNSA, per germline. This CDR3 region has 15 residues. Unmatched junction bases numbered 4, after V lost 5 bases and J lost 3 bases. Genomic DNA of every subset was divided equally among multiple immunoSEQ plates. Generated by immunoSEQ multiplex PCR, the TCRdb table keeps only in-frame clones and is missing some. Among fewer than 700,000 clones listed, around 76% were seen once. The sample consisted of PBMCs. The V and J genes are TRBV7-2 and TRBJ2-7, with 13 nucleotides matching TRBD2. The receptor was isolated from a woman aged 40 to 55 in good health. Some clones in this sample may be carry-over from other donors' samples. The CDR3 bases are TGTGCCAGCAGCAAGGGACTAGCGGGGAACTACGAGCAGTACTTC. Translating gives CASSKGLAGNYEQYF. Full variable domain (remainder filled in from reference TRBV7-2 and TRBJ2-7): GAGVSQSPSNKVTEKGKDVELRCDPISGHTALYWYRQSLGQGLEFLIYFQGNSAPDKSGLPSDRFSAERTGGSVSTLTIQRTQQEDSAVYLCASSKGLAGNYEQYFGPGTRLTVT.